In this sample, the clone carrying this TCR beta chain turned up a few times. The antigen is unknown. Distinct nucleotide sequences in the sample also encode this CDR3. The data are from a study of cytomegalovirus exposure and HLA in healthy donors. Overall study findings and caveats: A later analysis showed TCR association rates differing by HLA locus, peaking at DRB1 and lowest at HLA-C.

The PCR ran on 60 Vbeta and 13 Jbeta primers. Profiled with immunoSEQ multiplex PCR; TCRdb holds only in-frame clones, not every one. The top ten hold roughly 2.5% of the sample, which has some 170,000 clones, about 69% seen once. The J segment lost 6 bases and the V segment lost 3 bases, leaving 5 bases of the junction unmatched. Germline lookup yields CDR1 GTSNPN and CDR2 SVGIG (reference sequence). The CDR3 covers 13 residues. This sequence joins TRBV30 and TRBJ1-2; 9 nucleotides match TRBD1. The sequenced sample was PBMCs. The TCR originated in a human donor in good health. In nucleotides, the CDR3 is TGTGCCTGGAGCGTTGGACAGGGGAATGGCTACACCTTC. This gives the protein CAWSVGQGNGYTF.